The following is a T cell receptor beta chain sequence with its context. Its antigen is not yet known. Base-call qualities are not available, and no considerably larger clone is one nucleotide away. From each donor, a single peripheral blood sample of about 100 mL on average was drawn into heparinised tubes. A BD FACSAria II and a panel including CD45RO, CCR7, CD25, CD127, CD95 and CD27 were used to sort naive, central memory, regulatory and stem cell-like memory CD4+ T cells. All sorted populations exceeded 98% purity. PBMCs were isolated immediately by Lymphoprep density gradient centrifugation and stained directly without culture. To minimize batch effects, samples were stained and sorted in pairs, one healthy donor with one patient per experiment. All of the isolated RNA was reverse transcribed with the High Capacity cDNA Reverse Transcription Kit, so expressed TCRB transcripts were sequenced. Naive, central memory and regulatory T cell samples underwent deep immunoSEQ sequencing, averaging roughly 3.3 million total reads per sample. Sorted cells were lysed in RLT buffer, and RNA was extracted using DNase-treated RNeasy Micro or Mini kits according to cell number. To prevent cross-contamination, each cell subset was processed individually, whereas patient and healthy donor samples were processed jointly. The immunoSEQ multiplex PCR was used to amplify TCRB sequences from cDNA, yielding 87-bp fragments that span the CDR3 region. Sequencing of the amplicons was done on the Illumina HiSeq platform. As for the original processing: Synthetic template baselines were used to correct PCR bias computationally, reads within Hamming distance 2 were collapsed together, and singletons that could not be merged were discarded. Reads were aligned against IMGT so that V, D and J genes, CDR3 length and insertions or deletions at six rearrangement sites could be assigned. Within each subset, clonotype counts were normalized to the number of sorted cells before true diversity and Gini coefficients were calculated with the tcR R package. Repertoire sharing was quantified using the overlap coefficient calculated on TCRB nucleotide sequences. Out-of-frame TCRB sequences from naive cells were analyzed as a proxy for the pre-selection repertoire. TCRdb's version of the immuneACCESS table is confined to in-frame rearrangements and falls short of the full clone set. An unresolved V gene accounts for under half of the shortfall where checked; the remainder is of unknown origin. For V, J and clone size, that table is used; D and trimming come from the DNA. The sample includes under 250,000 clones, with roughly 14% observed a single time. About 0.019% of the sample goes to the ten largest clones.

This entry comes from a study of beta chain features in type 1 diabetes (dated by TCRdb to the late 2010s). A note on the overall study: Mean age, gender distribution, total cell number and subset yield did not differ between patients and healthy donors. A total of some 100,000,000 sorted cells were examined across all samples, and a strong correlation was observed between cell number per subset and RNA yield. The study compared TCRB repertoires of sorted circulating CD4+ T cell subsets between recently diagnosed type 1 diabetes patients and matched healthy donors. Regulatory and stem cell-like memory subsets were isolated from only 8 patients and about eight healthy donors, whereas naive and central memory subsets came from all 30 or so donors. Study-wide findings and limitations: Because cDNA rather than genomic DNA was sequenced, highly expressing activated cells could have been over-represented, although no difference in activation and CD3 levels was found between groups. The naive, central memory and regulatory TCRB repertoires appeared to resemble one another more closely among patients than among healthy donors. Patients with type 1 diabetes made fewer insertions and deleted more nucleotides at VDJ recombination sites, implying thymic rearrangement abnormalities. Because small numbers of individuals were included in the HLA sub-analyses, any influence of HLA type on TCRB rearrangement was left unresolved. In all four CD4+ subsets, TCRB CDR3 length was moderately but significantly shorter in type 1 diabetes patients. PCR might favor shorter templates, but patient and control samples were amplified and corrected together, so any skew would affect both groups equally.

The material sequenced was naive CD4+ T cells from blood. The cell subset or site label here, explained by the study, means: true naive CD4+ T cells. This clonotype originated in a young man with type 1 diabetes.

Read as DNA, the sequence is TGTGCCAGCAGCCGAGCAGATACGCAGTATTTT. The translation is CASSRADTQYF. The rearrangement combines TRBV7-9 with TRBJ2-3; the D gene assignment is ambiguous. Trimming removed 5 bases from V and 4 bases from J, leaving 4 bases between the germline ends. Reading the germline V gene (reference sequence) gives CDR1 SEHNR and CDR2 FQNEAQ. The CDR3 sequence holds 11 residues, the cysteine and phenylalanine included. The kept DNA is CDR3 alone, 33 bases in frame from the first base. This CDR3, with the reference TRBV7-9 and TRBJ2-3 proteins standing in past its ends, gives the full variable domain DTGVSQNPRHKITKRGQNVTFRCDPISEHNRLYWYRQTLGQGPEFLTYFQNEAQLEKSRLLSDRFSAERPKGSFSTLEIQRTEQGDSAMYLCASSRADTQYFGPGTRLTVL.